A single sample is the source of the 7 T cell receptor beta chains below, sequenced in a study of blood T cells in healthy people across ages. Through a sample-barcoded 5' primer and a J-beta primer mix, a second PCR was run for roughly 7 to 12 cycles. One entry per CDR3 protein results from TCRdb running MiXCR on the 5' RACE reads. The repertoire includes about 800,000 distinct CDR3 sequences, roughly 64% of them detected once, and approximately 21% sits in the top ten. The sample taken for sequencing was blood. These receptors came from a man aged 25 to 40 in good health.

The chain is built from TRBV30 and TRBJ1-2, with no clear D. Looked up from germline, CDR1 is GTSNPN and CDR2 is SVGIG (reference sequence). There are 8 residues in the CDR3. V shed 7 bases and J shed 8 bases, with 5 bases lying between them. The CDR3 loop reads CASAGYTF. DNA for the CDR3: TGTGCCTCGGCAGGCTACACCTTC.

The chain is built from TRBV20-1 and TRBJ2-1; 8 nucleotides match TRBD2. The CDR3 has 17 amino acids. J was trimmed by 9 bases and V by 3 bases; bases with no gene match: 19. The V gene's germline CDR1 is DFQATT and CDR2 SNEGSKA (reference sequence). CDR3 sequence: CSARDPSGSNLVGEQFF. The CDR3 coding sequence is TGCAGTGCTAGGGATCCCAGCGGGAGTAATTTAGTGGGTGAGCAGTTCTTC.

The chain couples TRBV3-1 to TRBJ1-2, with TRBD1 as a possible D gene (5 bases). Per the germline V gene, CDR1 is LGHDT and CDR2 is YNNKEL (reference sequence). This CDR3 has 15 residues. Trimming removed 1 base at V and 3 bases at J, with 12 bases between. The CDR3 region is CASSQAARQYYGYTF. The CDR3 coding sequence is TGTGCCAGCAGCCAAGCGGCTCGACAGTACTATGGCTACACCTTC.

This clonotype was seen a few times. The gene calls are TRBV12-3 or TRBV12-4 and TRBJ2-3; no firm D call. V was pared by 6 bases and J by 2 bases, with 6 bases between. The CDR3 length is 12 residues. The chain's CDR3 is CASREFTDTQYF. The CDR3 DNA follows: TGTGCCAGCAGGGAGTTCACAGATACGCAGTATTTT.

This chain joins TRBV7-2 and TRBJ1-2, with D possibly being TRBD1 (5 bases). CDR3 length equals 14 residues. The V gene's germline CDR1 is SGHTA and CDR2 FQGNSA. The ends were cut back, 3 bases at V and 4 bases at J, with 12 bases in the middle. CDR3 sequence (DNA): TGTGCCAGCAGCTTGTACGGGGGGACCTATGGCTACACCTTC. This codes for CASSLYGGTYGYTF.

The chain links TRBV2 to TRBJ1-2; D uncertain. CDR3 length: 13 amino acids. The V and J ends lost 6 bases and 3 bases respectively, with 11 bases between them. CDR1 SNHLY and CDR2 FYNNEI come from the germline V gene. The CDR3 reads CASSWGRDYGYTF. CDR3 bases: TGTGCCAGCAGCTGGGGAAGGGACTATGGCTACACCTTC.

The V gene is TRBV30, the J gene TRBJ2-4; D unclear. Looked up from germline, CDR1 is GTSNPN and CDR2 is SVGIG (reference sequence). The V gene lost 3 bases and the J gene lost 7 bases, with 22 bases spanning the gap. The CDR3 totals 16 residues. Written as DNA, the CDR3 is TGTGCCTGGAGCGACAAGAGCGTGAATCAATGGAACATTCAGTACTTC. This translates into CAWSDKSVNQWNIQYF.